This T cell receptor beta chain is from a study of cytomegalovirus exposure and HLA in healthy donors. Generated by immunoSEQ multiplex PCR, the TCRdb table keeps only in-frame clones and is missing some. Among 150,000 to 200,000 clones listed, roughly 96% were seen once. Remarks on this clone: Its antigen is not known.

Overall study findings and caveats: The classifier, whose performance was assessed in both the original and validation cohorts, reportedly diagnosed cytomegalovirus status with high specificity and sensitivity. Some TCR beta chains (more than 150 of them) were listed as cytomegalovirus-associated.

V was cut by 4 bases and J by 5 bases, with 15 bases left in between. CDR3 length: 15 residues. Germline V gene lookup returns CDR1 SNHLY and CDR2 FYNNEI. Sequencing was performed on PBMCs. The receptor comes from a woman between 18 and 29 years old in good health and CMV-seronegative. This rearrangement joins TRBV2 to TRBJ1-5; TRBD1 might be the D (6 bases). The CDR3 coding sequence is TGTGCCAGCAGTGGCCCCCGGGACATCTATCAGCCCCAGCATTTT. It yields the protein CASSGPRDIYQPQHF.